Following are 21 T cell receptor beta chains from one sample sequenced in a study of T cell clones after liver transplantation. Assay used: immunoSEQ multiplex PCR; TCRdb lists only in-frame clones, some missing. The table has about 9,900 clones, about 79% seen once. The sample here was CD8+ T cells from blood, taken before liver transplant. The receptors come from a human donor who received a liver transplant.

The chain links TRBV6-4 to TRBJ2-2, with D unresolved. The CDR3 covers 13 residues. V was pared by 2 bases and J by 3 bases, with 4 bases between. From germline, CDR1 is MRHNA and CDR2 SNTAGT. Here the CDR3 DNA reads TGTGCCAGCAGTGACAGGGACACCGGGGAGCTGTTTTTT. This gives the protein CASSDRDTGELFF.

The J gene is TRBJ2-1, the V gene TRBV4-3; 14 bases line up with TRBD2. This CDR3 spans 20 amino acids. Germline CDR1 is LGHNA and CDR2 is YSLEER. The V and J ends lost 0 bases and 0 bases, in that order; junction bases with no gene match: 7. The chain's CDR3 is CASSQEGLAGGLSSYNEQFF. The CDR3 nucleotides read TGCGCCAGCAGCCAAGAAGGACTAGCGGGGGGTCTTAGCTCCTACAATGAGCAGTTCTTC.

V is TRBV30 and J is TRBJ1-5; no definite D call. The CDR3 has 14 residues. CDR1 is GTSNPN, CDR2 SVGIG, per germline (reference sequence). Trimming left V 0 bases short and J 6 bases short, with 12 bases between. The CDR3 region is CAWSVSNPGQPQHF. The CDR3 DNA sequence: TGTGCCTGGAGTGTAAGCAACCCGGGTCAGCCCCAGCATTTT.

The V gene is TRBV29-1, the J gene TRBJ2-6, with D possibly matching TRBD2 (6 bases). CDR1 and CDR2 from the germline V gene are SQVTM and ANQGSEA. The germline V and J ends were trimmed by 0 bases and 0 bases, with 9 bases remaining between them. The CDR3 has 16 residues. CDR3 DNA: TGCAGCGTTGAAGATCGGGGGAGCTCTGGGGCCAACGTCCTGACTTTC. Translation: CSVEDRGSSGANVLTF.

The chain uses TRBV7-6 and TRBJ2-7; 7 bases map to TRBD1. Germline V lookup: CDR1 SGHVS, CDR2 FNYEAQ. The trim removed 1 base at V and 3 bases at J, leaving 6 bases unmatched. This CDR3 spans 15 amino acids. The CDR3 DNA reads as TGTGCCAGCAGCTTAGGGGCGACAGGGCTCTACGAGCAGTACTTC. It specifies CASSLGATGLYEQYF.

The V call is TRBV27, the J call TRBJ1-2; maybe TRBD1 (6 bases). Germline V gene data show CDR1 as MNHEY and CDR2 as SMNVEV (reference sequence). The length of the CDR3 is 14 residues. V lost 5 bases to trimming and J lost 7 bases, with 17 bases between them. CDR3 DNA: TGTGCCAGCAGTGACGCTTGGACAGATAGTGGCTACACCTTC. Translating gives CASSDAWTDSGYTF.

This sequence joins TRBV6-4 and TRBJ2-1; 11 bases match TRBD2. The CDR3 is 15 residues long. CDR1 and CDR2 from the germline V gene are MRHNA and SNTAGT. Trimming took 3 bases from V and 5 from J; bases not matched to a gene: 3. The CDR3 loop is CASSEGLADNNEQFF. In nucleotides, the CDR3 is TGTGCCAGCAGTGAGGGACTAGCGGACAACAATGAGCAGTTCTTC.

The chain combines TRBV19 with TRBJ1-1; the match to TRBD1 covers 9 bases. The ends lost 5 bases at V and 5 bases at J; junction bases unmatched: 6. Germline CDR1 and CDR2: LNHDA and SQIVND (reference sequence). The CDR3 has 14 amino acids. CDR3 DNA sequence: TGTGCCAGTAGTTTCGGGACAGGGCGAACTGAAGCTTTCTTT. It yields the protein CASSFGTGRTEAFF.

The V and J genes are TRBV7-9 and TRBJ1-1; perhaps TRBD1 as D (6 bases). This CDR3 comprises 12 residues. Germline V gene sequence: CDR1 SEHNR, CDR2 FQNEAQ (reference sequence). V gave up 7 bases and J gave up 5 bases, with 11 bases separating them. The CDR3 nucleotides read TGTGCCAGCAACCTAGGGGGGACTGAAGCTTTCTTT. It yields the protein CASNLGGTEAFF.

V and J are TRBV7-9 and TRBJ2-5, with TRBD2 identical over 14 bases. Looked up from germline, CDR1 is SEHNR and CDR2 is FQNEAQ (reference sequence). The V segment lost 5 bases and the J segment 5 bases; nucleotides outside the gene matches: 7. The CDR3 runs 16 residues. Here the CDR3 DNA reads TGTGCCAGCAGCCCATCGGGACTAGCGGGGGAGGAGACCCAGTACTTC. Residues: CASSPSGLAGEETQYF.

The sample holds a few counts of this clone. This chain joins TRBV28 and TRBJ2-5, with D possibly matching TRBD2 (6 bases). Germline V gene data show CDR1 as MDHEN and CDR2 as SYDVKM. There are 15 residues in the CDR3. Trimming pared 4 bases from V and 3 bases from J, leaving 15 bases between. CDR3 DNA sequence: TGTGCCAGCAGTTCTGCCGGGACTCAGGAAGAGACCCAGTACTTC. This encodes CASSSAGTQEETQYF.

The gene calls are TRBV27 and TRBJ2-1, with 10 bases identical to TRBD2. Per the germline V gene, CDR1 is MNHEY and CDR2 is SMNVEV (reference sequence). V trimming: 5 bases; J trimming: 7 bases; junction bases outside the gene matches: 11. The CDR3 runs 16 residues. The CDR3 spells CASSVSSGSGRNEQFF. The DNA for the CDR3 is TGTGCCAGCAGTGTCTCTAGCGGGAGTGGAAGGAATGAGCAGTTCTTC.

V and J are TRBV7-3 and TRBJ2-1, with D possibly being TRBD2 (6 bases). The germline gives CDR1 SGHTA, CDR2 FQGTGA. V was shortened by 11 bases and J by 3 bases, with 11 bases between the two germline ends. The CDR3 runs 12 residues. For the CDR3, the DNA is TGTGCCTCGGGGGATTACTACAATGAGCAGTTCTTC. Translated: CASGDYYNEQFF.

The chain combines TRBV2 with TRBJ2-4; D perhaps matches TRBD1 (5 bases). This CDR3 has 13 amino acids. The germline V gene has CDR1 SNHLY and CDR2 FYNNEI. Trimming shortened V by 7 bases and J by 6 bases, and 13 bases separated the two germline ends. The CDR3 sequence: CASTLGDRNIQYF. CDR3 bases: TGTGCCAGCACCCTGGGTGACAGAAACATTCAGTACTTC.

V usage is TRBV11-1 and J usage is TRBJ2-2, with D tentatively TRBD2 (6 bases). The germline CDR1 and CDR2 sequences are SGHAT and FQDESV (reference sequence). Trimming cost V 2 bases and J 3 bases, with 10 bases left between them. This CDR3 has 15 residues. CDR3 sequence: CASSLWGDDTGELFF. Here the CDR3 DNA reads TGTGCCAGCAGCTTATGGGGGGACGACACCGGGGAGCTGTTTTTT.

The chain recombines TRBV13 with TRBJ2-3; 10 nucleotides align to TRBD1. After removal of 5 bases from V and 4 bases from J, the junction contained 9 bases not matched to a gene. Germline V gene lookup returns CDR1 PRHDT and CDR2 FYEKMQ (reference sequence). CDR3 length: 16 residues. This CDR3 is CASSAPGQGISDTQYF. For the CDR3, the DNA is TGTGCCAGCAGCGCCCCGGGACAGGGGATTTCAGATACGCAGTATTTT. The full variable domain, rest sourced from reference TRBV13 and TRBJ2-3, is AAGVIQSPRHLIKEKRETATLKCYPIPRHDTVYWYQQGPGQDPQFLISFYEKMQSDKGSIPDRFSAQQFSDYHSELNMSSLELGDSALYFCASSAPGQGISDTQYFGPGTRLTVL.

The genes are TRBV27 and TRBJ1-1; D unresolved. Germline CDR1 MNHEY, CDR2 SMNVEV (reference sequence). V lost 5 bases to trimming and J lost 0 bases, with 13 bases between them. This CDR3 has 15 residues. The CDR3 loop reads CASSPARMLNTEAFF. DNA for the CDR3: TGTGCCAGCAGTCCCGCCAGAATGTTGAACACTGAAGCTTTCTTT.

In this sample, this clone turned up once. The chain has TRBV5-6 and TRBJ2-5; D not resolved. Trimming removed 1 base from V and 5 bases from J, with 12 bases in between. CDR1 is SGHDT and CDR2 is YYEEEE in the germline V gene. This CDR3 comprises 14 residues. As DNA, the CDR3 is TGTGCCAGCAGCTTGATGGGGTTAAGGGAGACCCAGTACTTC. Translation gives CASSLMGLRETQYF.

The V and J genes are TRBV7-2 and TRBJ2-4; TRBD1 agrees at 9 bases. Germline CDR1 and CDR2: SGHTA and FQGNSA. The CDR3 sequence is 17 residues long. Unmatched junction bases numbered 13, after V lost 4 bases and J lost 6 bases. CDR3 residues: CASSSGPPGQGRNIQYF. CDR3 sequence (DNA): TGTGCCAGCAGCTCGGGGCCTCCGGGACAGGGCAGAAACATTCAGTACTTC.

This clone rates as medium-sized. This chain links TRBV9 with TRBJ1-2; D is possibly TRBD1 (5 bases). V lost 0 bases, J lost 3 bases, and 6 bases lay in between. The CDR3 is made up of 13 amino acids. Germline V gives CDR1 SGDLS, CDR2 YYNGEE. The CDR3 DNA reads as TGTGCCAGCAGCGTAGGAGGGGACTATGGCTACACCTTC. This codes for CASSVGGDYGYTF.

The genes are TRBV4-1 and TRBJ1-6; 7 nucleotides line up with TRBD1. Germline trimming cut 0 bases from V and 0 bases from J; bases unmatched to any gene: 5. Germline V CDR1 and CDR2: MGHRA, YSYEKL. The CDR3 contains 18 residues. As DNA, the CDR3 is TGCGCCAGCAGCCAAGAACAGGGGATTCGCTCCTATAATTCACCCCTCCACTTT. Encoded protein: CASSQEQGIRSYNSPLHF.